This T cell receptor (beta chain) was identified in a study of regulatory T cells in long-lasting Graves disease. In building TCR beta libraries, iRepertoire HTBI primers were used together with Arm-PCR of CDR3 regions. TCRdb ran MiXCR on the multiplex PCR reads and lists one entry per CDR3 protein. This sample has 450,000 to 500,000 distinct CDR3 sequences, with 15% to 20% found just once. This clonotype was seen a handful of times. The CDR3 is 14 residues long. Trimming removed 5 bases from V and 8 bases from J, with 16 bases in between. Germline assignment: CDR1 WSHSY and CDR2 SAAADI. This sample's time point: newly diagnosed GD, antithyroid drugs for less than 3 months. From PBMCs, RNA was extracted and then used to make the TCR library. The same sample was also studied in work on T cells in Graves' hyperthyroidism and ophthalmopathy. This second study says: Lactation, pregnancy, other autoimmune disease or uncontrolled infection excluded patients.

Sequenced material: peripheral blood mononuclear cells (PBMCs), taken at new diagnosis, from a patient treated with antithyroid drugs. The J gene is TRBJ2-1, the V gene TRBV10-2; unclear D gene. This TCR derives from a man aged 40-49 years with Graves disease. CDR3 bases: TGCGCCAGCAGTAAGGAGATCCCCCTGGATGAGCAGTTCTTC. Encoded protein: CASSKEIPLDEQFF.